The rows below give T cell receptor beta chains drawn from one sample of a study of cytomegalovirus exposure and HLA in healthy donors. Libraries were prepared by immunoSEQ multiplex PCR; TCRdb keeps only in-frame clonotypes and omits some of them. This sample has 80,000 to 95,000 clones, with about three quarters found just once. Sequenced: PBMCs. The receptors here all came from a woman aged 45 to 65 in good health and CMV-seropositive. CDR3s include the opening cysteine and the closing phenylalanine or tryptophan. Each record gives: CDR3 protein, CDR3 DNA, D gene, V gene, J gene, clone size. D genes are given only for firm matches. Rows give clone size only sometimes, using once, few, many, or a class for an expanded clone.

CAWSAGTRSTDTQYF,TGTGCCTGGAGTGCCGGGACACGAAGCACAGATACGCAGTATTTT,NA,TRBV30,TRBJ2-3,NA
CASSIRGTGLNQPQHF,TGTGCCAGTAGTATAAGGGGGACAGGTCTGAATCAGCCCCAGCATTTT,TRBD1,TRBV19,TRBJ1-5,NA
CASSLPSGRNTGELFF,TGTGCCAGCAGCTTACCTAGCGGGAGGAACACCGGGGAGCTGTTTTTT,TRBD2,TRBV7-3,TRBJ2-2,NA
CSSSSTGGREGYNEQFF,TGTTCCAGCAGCTCTACCGGTGGGCGGGAGGGCTACAATGAGCAGTTCTTC,TRBD2,TRBV7-9,TRBJ2-1,NA
CASSSRSGSSAYEQYF,TGTGCCAGCAGCTCCCGAAGCGGGAGTAGCGCCTACGAGCAGTACTTC,TRBD2,TRBV7-8,TRBJ2-7,NA
CASSFSPGTNEQFF,TGTGCCAGCAGCTTTAGCCCTGGGACTAATGAGCAGTTCTTC,NA,TRBV7-7,TRBJ2-1,NA
CASSLVPAGQETQYF,TGTGCCAGCAGCTTAGTCCCGGCAGGGCAAGAGACCCAGTACTTC,NA,TRBV7-9,TRBJ2-5,NA
CASSLGQGNGLNTEAFF,TGCGCCAGCAGCTTGGGACAGGGGAACGGCCTGAACACTGAAGCTTTCTTT,TRBD1,TRBV5-1,TRBJ1-1,NA
CASSPPAAGTGELFF,TGTGCCAGCAGCCCCCCCGCGGCGGGCACCGGGGAGCTGTTTTTT,NA,TRBV9,TRBJ2-2,NA
CASTGLTGNTIYF,TGTGCCAGCACGGGACTGACTGGAAACACCATATATTTT,NA,TRBV7-9,TRBJ1-3,once
CASSLVGREGEQYF,TGTGCCAGCAGCTTAGTCGGCAGGGAGGGCGAGCAGTACTTC,TRBD2,TRBV7-8,TRBJ2-7,few
CASSEGRRYSYEQYF,TGTGCCAGCAGTGAGGGTCGGCGGTACTCCTACGAGCAGTACTTC,NA,TRBV2,TRBJ2-7,NA
CASSLKFEETQYF,TGCGCCAGCAGCCTCAAGTTTGAGGAGACCCAGTACTTC,NA,TRBV10-2,TRBJ2-5,few
CASSLDGNRATDTQYF,TGCGCCAGCAGCTTGGATGGTAACAGAGCCACAGATACGCAGTATTTT,NA,TRBV5-1,TRBJ2-3,once
CASSLGYSSPLHF,TGTGCCAGCAGCTTGGGCTACAGTTCCCCCCTCCACTTT,NA,TRBV5-7,TRBJ1-6,NA
CASGGQTETQYF,TGTGCCAGCGGGGGACAGACTGAGACCCAGTACTTC,TRBD1,TRBV28,TRBJ2-5,NA
CASTAVWLGTEAFF,TGTGCCAGTACCGCGGTCTGGTTAGGCACTGAAGCTTTCTTT,NA,TRBV19,TRBJ1-1,once
CASSLAPQVMGLEAFF,TGTGCCAGCAGCTTAGCCCCCCAGGTGATGGGGCTTGAAGCTTTCTTT,NA,TRBV7-9,TRBJ1-1,once
CASSYGVPKSTDTQYF,TGTGCCAGCAGTTATGGAGTCCCTAAAAGCACAGATACGCAGTATTTT,NA,TRBV10-3,TRBJ2-3,few
CASTLDRGLDEQYF,TGTGCCAGCACCTTGGACAGGGGGCTGGACGAGCAGTACTTC,TRBD1,TRBV2,TRBJ2-7,NA
CATEEGSTDTQYF,TGTGCCACTGAGGAGGGGAGCACAGATACGCAGTATTTT,NA,TRBV6-5,TRBJ2-3,NA
CASSLWASGNSYNEQFF,TGTGCCAGCAGCTTATGGGCTAGCGGCAATTCCTACAATGAGCAGTTCTTC,TRBD2,TRBV11-2,TRBJ2-1,NA
CASSLGQGAYEQYF,TGTGCCAGCAGTCTTGGACAGGGGGCCTACGAGCAGTACTTC,TRBD1,TRBV25-1,TRBJ2-7,few
CASSQALLWREPGELFF,TGCGCCAGCAGCCAAGCCCTTCTGTGGCGGGAGCCCGGGGAGCTGTTTTTT,TRBD2,TRBV4-3,TRBJ2-2,NA
CASSLSPSGSSYEQYF,TGTGCCAGCAGCCTCTCTCCTAGCGGGAGCTCCTACGAGCAGTACTTC,TRBD2,TRBV7-9,TRBJ2-7,NA
CASSWGQGRNIQYF,TGTGCCAGCAGTTGGGGACAGGGACGAAACATTCAGTACTTC,TRBD1,TRBV5-4,TRBJ2-4,NA
CAWQGRAGVVYEQYF,TGTGCCTGGCAGGGGCGGGCGGGAGTTGTCTACGAGCAGTACTTC,NA,TRBV30,TRBJ2-7,NA
CASSPLGQGSSGNTIYF,TGTGCCAGCTCACCCTTGGGACAGGGTTCTTCTGGAAACACCATATATTTT,TRBD1,TRBV18,TRBJ1-3,NA
CASRSGVGGQGNYGYTF,TGTGCCAGCAGATCCGGGGTGGGGGGACAGGGGAACTATGGCTACACCTTC,TRBD1,TRBV28,TRBJ1-2,once
CASRARGQGSQPQHF,TGTGCCAGCAGGGCACGTGGGCAGGGTTCGCAGCCCCAGCATTTT,NA,TRBV2,TRBJ1-5,NA
CASSYPRGTEAFF,TGTGCCAGCAGTTACCCCCGGGGGACTGAAGCTTTCTTT,NA,TRBV6-5,TRBJ1-1,NA